This is a list of T cell receptor beta chains from one sample in a study of T cells after yellow fever vaccination. TCRdb analysed the 5' RACE reads with MiXCR anew, one entry per CDR3 protein. The sample carries under 400,000 distinct CDR3 sequences, under 15% recorded once. The specimen comprised CD4+ T cells sorted from PBMCs, sampled 15 days after the yellow fever booster vaccination. The receptors here all came from a man between 18 and 35 years old who received the YFV17D yellow fever vaccine. The CDR3 runs from the conserved cysteine through the conserved F or W. Fields, in order: J gene, clone size, D gene, V gene, CDR3 protein, CDR3 DNA. D genes are given only for firm matches. Size is stated for part of the rows, as once, few or many counts, or as a class when the clone is expanded.

TRBJ2-7 | NA | NA | TRBV6-5 | CASSYSTVGLGEQYF | TGTGCCAGCAGTTACTCGACAGTGGGATTAGGGGAGCAGTACTTC
TRBJ1-5 | few | NA | TRBV14 | CASSSLPHRVDLVQPQHF | TGTGCCAGCAGCTCCCTCCCCCACAGGGTAGATCTTGTCCAGCCCCAGCATTTT
TRBJ2-6 | NA | NA | TRBV10-3 | CAISESAAGGVPGANVLTF | TGTGCCATCAGTGAGTCGGCAGCGGGCGGGGTCCCTGGGGCCAACGTCCTGACTTTC
TRBJ2-3 | NA | TRBD2 | TRBV5-1 | CASSWDLAGRGDTQYF | TGCGCCAGCAGCTGGGACCTAGCGGGGCGTGGGGATACGCAGTATTTT
TRBJ2-1 | few | TRBD2 | TRBV3-1 | CASSQDFRALAGGGNEQFF | TGTGCCAGCAGCCAAGATTTCCGGGCACTAGCGGGGGGCGGCAATGAGCAGTTCTTC
TRBJ2-3 | NA | NA | TRBV5-4 | CASTGASTDTQYF | TGTGCCAGCACCGGGGCTAGCACAGATACGCAGTATTTT
TRBJ2-3 | few | NA | TRBV5-1 | CASSLVSPDTQYF | TGCGCCAGCAGCTTGGTGTCGCCAGATACGCAGTATTTT
TRBJ1-1 | NA | TRBD1 | TRBV6-5 | CASSYSGGLTEAFF | TGTGCCAGCAGTTACTCAGGGGGCCTCACTGAAGCTTTCTTT
TRBJ1-2 | NA | NA | TRBV6-1 | CASSEYGNGYTF | TGTGCCAGCAGTGAATACGGGAACGGCTACACCTTC
TRBJ2-7 | NA | NA | TRBV5-4 | CASSGDVFSYEQYF | TGTGCCAGCAGCGGGGACGTTTTCTCCTACGAGCAGTACTTC
TRBJ2-6 | many | NA | TRBV7-2 | CASSLLGAGANVLTF | TGTGCCAGCAGCTTATTGGGAGCTGGGGCCAACGTCCTGACTTTC
TRBJ1-5 | many | NA | TRBV4-3 | CASSQDGPGAYSNQPQHF | TGCGCCAGCAGCCAAGATGGTCCAGGGGCCTATAGCAATCAGCCCCAGCATTTT
TRBJ2-5 | NA | NA | TRBV11-3 | CASSSAGETQYF | TGTGCCAGCAGCTCTGCGGGGGAGACCCAGTACTTC
TRBJ2-7 | NA | TRBD1 | TRBV12-3/TRBV12-4 | CASRNTGGRYEQYF | TGTGCCAGCAGAAATACAGGGGGCCGGTACGAGCAGTACTTC
TRBJ2-4 | few | TRBD1 | TRBV20-1 | CSASDRVGNIQYF | TGCAGTGCTTCGGACAGGGTGGGGAACATTCAGTACTTC
TRBJ2-2 | few | NA | TRBV27 | CASSWVNGELFF | TGTGCCAGCAGCTGGGTGAACGGGGAGCTGTTTTTT
TRBJ1-1 | few | NA | TRBV10-3 | CAISGRVNTEAFF | TGTGCCATCAGTGGTAGAGTGAACACTGAAGCTTTCTTT
TRBJ1-4 | NA | NA | TRBV2 | CASSEEGWEKLFF | TGTGCCAGCAGTGAAGAGGGTTGGGAAAAACTGTTTTTT
TRBJ1-2 | few | NA | TRBV7-2 | CASSLAGEVGGYTF | TGTGCCAGCAGCCTGGCGGGGGAAGTCGGTGGCTACACCTTC